This entry lists 26 T cell receptor beta chains sequenced from one sample in a study of T cell clonality in common variable immunodeficiency. Measured with immunoSEQ multiplex PCR; TCRdb has only the in-frame clones, and not every one. Captured here are 50,000 to 65,000 clones, none seen once; the top ten comprise under 0.9%. The sequenced sample consisted of peripheral blood mononuclear cells. The receptors derive from a person aged 18-70 years in good health.

In its sample, this clone was seen many times. The CDR3 end lies 3 residues beyond the end of the read and is filled in from the germline J gene. The chain carries TRBV11-3 and TRBJ1-1, with 7 bases identical to TRBD1. Germline V CDR1 and CDR2: SGHNT, YENEEA. CDR3 length equals 15 residues. J gave up 5 bases and V 2 bases, and 8 bases lay outside the gene matches. The CDR3 spells CASSLSAGGITEAFF. The CDR3 bases that were read are TGTGCCAGCAGCTTATCGGCAGGGGGAATAACTGAA.

Ten or more counts support this clone. The read halts 3 residues ahead of the CDR3 end, with the missing end drawn from the germline J gene. The gene calls are TRBV4-1 and TRBJ2-1; 9 nucleotides line up with TRBD2. The CDR3 runs 16 residues. Germline-derived CDR1 and CDR2 are MGHRA and YSYEKL. After removal of 6 bases from V and 9 bases from J, the junction contained 15 bases not matched to a gene. Here the CDR3 reads CASSYIAGAERSEQFF. The covered CDR3 bases are TGCGCCAGCAGTTACATAGCGGGAGCGGAGAGGAGTGAG.

This clone was seen ten or more times. The read finishes 3 residues shy of the CDR3 end, and the germline J gene is used to complete it. The chain couples TRBV5-1 to TRBJ1-5; 7 bases fit TRBD1. The CDR3 has 15 residues. CDR1 and CDR2 (germline): SGHRS, YFSETQ. J was trimmed by 2 bases and V by 2 bases; bases with no gene match: 4. CDR3 in amino acids: CASSFSGGGNQPQHF. The CDR3 DNA, read in part, is TGCGCCAGCAGCTTTTCAGGGGGAGGCAATCAGCCC.

This clone was seen a few times. A junction boundary mismatches the germline segment, possibly from a read error. The missing CDR3 end, 3 residues past where the read stops, is filled in from the germline J gene. This specimen includes other DNA sequences encoding the same CDR3. The chain carries TRBV7-2 and TRBJ1-3; TRBD1 might be the D (5 bases). The germline gives CDR1 SGHTA, CDR2 FQGNSA. The CDR3 length is 14 residues. Partial CDR3 DNA: TGTGCCAGCAGCTTAGCAGGGGCCGGCGACACT. This codes for CASSLAGAGDT. The complete CDR3 protein is CASSLAGAGDTIYF.

This clone showed up many times. The read terminates 3 residues before the CDR3 end, so the remaining end is supplied by the germline J gene. The chain links TRBV5-1 to TRBJ1-2, with no clear D. The germline gives CDR1 SGHRS, CDR2 YFSETQ. Trimming shortened V by 1 base and J by 0 bases, and 4 bases separated the two germline ends. CDR3 size: 13 residues. The CDR3 sequence: CASSLSTNYGYTF. The part of the CDR3 DNA that was read is TGCGCCAGCAGCTTGAGCACTAACTATGGC.

This clone has more than one count but fewer than ten. The read terminates 3 residues ahead of where the CDR3 ends, so the germline J gene completes it. This chain links TRBV10-2 with TRBJ2-2; D remains unclear. Germline V gene data show CDR1 as WSHSY and CDR2 as SAAADI. V dropped 2 bases and J dropped 5 bases, with 6 bases sitting between them. The CDR3 has 13 amino acids. This chain's CDR3 is CASSEGRTGELFF. CDR3 DNA, as far as it was read: TGCGCCAGCAGTGAGGGCAGAACCGGGGAG.

This clone was seen many times. The read finishes 3 residues shy of the CDR3 end, and the germline J gene is used to complete it. V usage is TRBV20-1 and J usage is TRBJ1-2, with 9 bases aligning to TRBD1. Germline-derived CDR1 and CDR2 are DFQATT and SNEGSKA (reference sequence). V gave up 1 base and J gave up 6 bases; unmatched junction bases: 0. The CDR3 loop spans 12 amino acids. The CDR3 here is CSARGTGDGYTF. The CDR3 DNA, read in part, is TGCAGTGCTAGAGGGACAGGGGATGGC.

This clone was seen many times. Sequencing ends 3 residues short of the CDR3 end; the germline J gene provides the rest. This chain links TRBV20-1 with TRBJ2-7; TRBD2 agrees at 9 bases. From germline, CDR1 is DFQATT and CDR2 SNEGSKA (reference sequence). The junction had 12 bases not matched to a gene; V was cut back by 0 bases and J by 3 bases. The CDR3 runs to 17 residues. The CDR3 spells CSARDIRVAGELYEQYF. The DNA read from the CDR3 is TGCAGTGCTAGAGATATTCGGGTAGCGGGAGAGCTCTACGAG.

Points on this clone: The CDR3 end falls 3 residues outside the read, so it is completed with the germline J gene. The rearrangement uses TRBV7-9 and TRBJ1-1; TRBD1 might be the D (6 bases). This CDR3 spans 14 amino acids. Germline loops: CDR1 SEHNR, CDR2 FQNEAQ (reference sequence). CDR3 DNA (partial): TGTGCCAGCAGAGCCCAGGGGCCTGGACCTAGT. Translation: CASRAQGPGPS. The CDR3 in its entirety is CASRAQGPGPSAFF.

This clone showed up many times. The CDR3 is cut off 3 residues early in the read; its end comes from the germline J gene. This sequence joins TRBV7-8 and TRBJ2-3, with 7 bases matching TRBD2. CDR1 is SGHVS and CDR2 is FQNEAQ in the germline V gene. This CDR3 spans 14 amino acids. The trim removed 2 bases at V and 4 bases at J, leaving 3 bases unmatched. CDR3: CASSLWGGSDTQYF. Partial CDR3 DNA: TGTGCCAGCAGCTTATGGGGGGGATCAGATACG.

This clone was recorded many times. The CDR3 loop is CSASGRESPDTQYF. The CDR3 bases that were read are TGCAGTGCTAGCGGGCGGGAGTCTCCAGATACG. The chain recombines TRBV20-1 with TRBJ2-3; 7 nucleotides line up with TRBD2. The read stops 3 residues short of the end of the CDR3; the missing end is completed from the germline J gene. In germline, CDR1 is DFQATT, CDR2 SNEGSKA (reference sequence). This CDR3 spans 14 amino acids. V lost 3 bases and J lost 4; bases outside the gene matches: 7.

In the case of this clone: With the read ending 3 residues before the CDR3 end, the germline J gene is used to fill in that end. The rearrangement joins TRBV19 to TRBJ1-6; maybe TRBD1 (6 bases). Between the trimmed V and J ends, which lost 7 bases and 6 bases, there was a span of 13 bases. The CDR3 runs to 14 residues. From germline, CDR1 is LNHDA and CDR2 SQIVND (reference sequence). The sequenced part of the CDR3 DNA is TGTGCCAGTACATGGGACACCGGTAATTCACCC. Translation: CASTWDTGNSP. The whole CDR3 region reads CASTWDTGNSPLHF. Using reference TRBV19 and TRBJ1-6 for the parts outside the CDR3, the full variable domain is DGGITQSPKYLFRKEGQNVTLSCEQNLNHDAMYWYRQDPGQGLRLIYYSQIVNDFQKGDIAEGYSVSREKKESFPLTVTSAQKNPTAFYLCASTWDTGNSPLHFGNGTRLTVT.

This clone was detected a few times. The read finishes 3 residues shy of the CDR3 end, and the germline J gene is used to complete it. The chain has TRBV5-6 and TRBJ2-2; D remains unclear. Trimming removed 4 bases from V and 1 base from J, with 11 bases in between. The CDR3 has 15 amino acids. Germline V CDR1 and CDR2: SGHDT, YYEEEE. The part of the CDR3 DNA that was read is TGTGCCAGCAGCCTAGTACAACGGAACACCGGGGAG. This codes for CASSLVQRNTGE. The whole CDR3 is CASSLVQRNTGELFF.

This clone was seen ten or more times. The sequence runs out 3 residues before the end of the CDR3; the remainder is reconstructed from the germline J gene. The V gene is TRBV7-9, the J gene TRBJ2-2; D uncertain. The CDR3 spans 13 residues. V lost 8 bases and J lost 5, with 12 bases in between. CDR1 SEHNR and CDR2 FQNEAQ come from the germline V gene (reference sequence). The sequenced CDR3 bases are TGTGCCAGCCGTCAGGCCGATACCGGGGAG. This codes for CASRQADTGE. The complete CDR3 sequence is CASRQADTGELFF.

This clone was observed at least ten times. The CDR3 protein is CASTAGNTEAFF. The sequenced part of the CDR3 DNA is TGTGCCAGTACAGCGGGGAACACTGAA. The chain links TRBV19 to TRBJ1-1; no clear D. The read ends 3 residues shy of where the CDR3 ends; the end is completed using the germline J gene. Looked up from germline, CDR1 is LNHDA and CDR2 is SQIVND (reference sequence). V lost 7 bases to trimming and J lost 1 base, with 7 bases between them. The CDR3 is made up of 12 amino acids.

This clone was seen ten or more times. Sequencing ends 3 residues short of the CDR3 end; the germline J gene provides the rest. The V gene is TRBV15, the J gene TRBJ2-5, with 8 bases identical to TRBD2. CDR1 and CDR2 from the germline V gene are LNHNV and YYDKDF (reference sequence). The V and J ends lost 3 bases and 6 bases, in that order; junction bases with no gene match: 12. The CDR3 covers 16 residues. This CDR3 is CATSRYSGESPQTQYF. The sequenced CDR3 bases are TGTGCCACCAGCAGGTATAGCGGGGAATCTCCTCAGACC.

This clone has a count of ten or more. The CDR3 extends 3 residues past the end of the read, so its final part is completed from the germline J gene. The chain couples TRBV6-2 or TRBV6-3 to TRBJ1-2, with 8 bases aligning to TRBD1. The CDR3 runs to 14 residues. Germline V gives CDR1 MNHEY, CDR2 SVGEGT. The CDR3 spells CASSDTRGPRGYTF. The DNA read from the CDR3 is TGTGCCAGCAGTGATACCAGGGGGCCGAGAGGC.

This clone occurred many times. The CDR3 end is not reached by the read, which stops 3 residues before it; the germline J gene fills it in. The chain carries TRBV5-8 and TRBJ2-1; D uncertain. The CDR3 spans 15 residues. Germline values: CDR1 SGHTS, CDR2 YDEGEE. V was pared by 2 bases and J by 2 bases, with 11 bases between. The CDR3 loop reads CASSLIQRTYNEQFF. CDR3 bases read: TGTGCCAGCAGCTTAATCCAGCGTACCTACAATGAG.

This clone has ten or more counts. The CDR3 sequence is CASSTIPGQGHEQFF. Partial CDR3 DNA: TGTGCCAGCAGTACAATTCCGGGACAGGGACATGAG. This chain uses TRBV11-2 with TRBJ2-1, with TRBD1 matching 9 bases. The sequence runs out 3 residues before the end of the CDR3; the remainder is reconstructed from the germline J gene. Germline V lookup: CDR1 SGHAT, CDR2 FQNNGV. CDR3 length: 15 residues. The ends lost 6 bases at V and 8 bases at J; junction bases unmatched: 11. The variable domain in full, completed from reference TRBV11-2 and TRBJ2-1, reads EAGVAQSPRYKIIEKRQSVAFWCNPISGHATLYWYQQILGQGPKLLIQFQNNGVVDDSQLPKDRFSAERLKGVDSTLKIQPAKLEDSAVYLCASSTIPGQGHEQFFGPGTRLTVL.

This clone has a count of ten or more. Coverage ceases 3 residues before the CDR3 finishes, and the germline J gene fills in the end. V usage is TRBV19 and J usage is TRBJ1-1; D is unclear. The CDR3 contains 13 residues. The V and J ends lost 3 bases and 4 bases respectively, with 9 bases between them. Germline V CDR1 and CDR2: LNHDA, SQIVND (reference sequence). CDR3 bases read: TGTGCCAGTAGTATTGGCGGAAGCACTGAA. Translating gives CASSIGGSTE. The full CDR3 sequence reads CASSIGGSTEAFF.

At least ten counts were recorded for this clone. The read comes to an end 3 residues before the CDR3 does, leaving the germline J gene to fill in the end. The chain is built from TRBV2 and TRBJ1-1; 7 nucleotides match TRBD1. J gave up 1 base and V 7 bases, and 3 bases lay outside the gene matches. Germline V lookup: CDR1 SNHLY, CDR2 FYNNEI. This CDR3 has 13 residues. Here the CDR3 reads CASIRQGNTEAFF. CDR3 DNA (partial): TGTGCCAGCATAAGACAGGGGAACACTGAA.

The sample holds many counts of this clone. The read gets to within 3 residues of the CDR3 end, and the germline J gene fills in the rest. The chain couples TRBV2 to TRBJ2-7, with 8 bases matching TRBD1. Germline assignment: CDR1 SNHLY and CDR2 FYNNEI. V dropped 8 bases and J dropped 2; count of bases not matched to a gene: 5. This CDR3 region has 13 residues. CDR3 DNA, as far as it was read: TGTGCCAGCGAGACAGGGGCGACCTACGAG. Translating gives CASETGATYE. The full CDR3 sequence reads CASETGATYEQYF.

By share of the sample, this clone is medium-sized. The missing CDR3 end, 3 residues past where the read stops, is filled in from the germline J gene. The gene calls are TRBV10-3 and TRBJ2-1, with TRBD2 as a possible D gene (6 bases). This CDR3 comprises 17 residues. Trimming pared 2 bases from V and 4 bases from J, leaving 18 bases between. Looked up from germline, CDR1 is ENHRY and CDR2 is SYGVKD. This CDR3 is CAISERPASAKYNEQFF. The covered CDR3 bases are TGTGCCATCAGTGAGAGACCCGCTAGCGCGAAATACAATGAG.

This clone was recorded many times. The sequenced fragment ends 3 residues before the CDR3 boundary, so the rest is inferred from the germline J gene. The chain has TRBV20-1 and TRBJ2-5; D possibly corresponds to TRBD2 (6 bases). Trimming pared 0 bases from V and 3 bases from J, leaving 8 bases between. CDR3 length equals 13 residues. Germline values: CDR1 DFQATT, CDR2 SNEGSKA (reference sequence). The CDR3 protein is CSAREPGEETQYF. CDR3 bases read: TGCAGTGCTAGAGAACCGGGGGAAGAGACC.

This clone showed up just a few times. The read finishes 3 residues shy of the CDR3 end, and the germline J gene is used to complete it. This sequence joins TRBV20-1 and TRBJ2-3, with 10 bases identical to TRBD1. Germline V gene lookup returns CDR1 DFQATT and CDR2 SNEGSKA (reference sequence). The CDR3 has 15 amino acids. This CDR3 is CSALNKGTGEETQYF. The CDR3 DNA, read in part, is TGCAGTGCTTTGAACAAGGGGACAGGGGAAGAGACG.

In this sample, this clone turned up many times. The read ends 3 residues early relative to the CDR3; the germline J gene fills the gap. V gene TRBV5-1 combines with J gene TRBJ2-3, with D unresolved. With 2 bases removed from V and 3 bases from J, the gap between germline ends came to 4 bases. The CDR3 is 12 amino acids. The germline V gene encodes CDR1 SGHRS and CDR2 YFSETQ. Here the CDR3 reads CASSFGTDTQYF. CDR3 DNA (partial): TGCGCCAGCAGCTTCGGGACAGATACG.